A single sample is the source of the 13 T cell receptor beta chains below, sequenced in a study of T-cell reconstitution after alpha-beta-depleted transplantation in children. As it was prepared, the TCRbeta library received unique molecular identifiers. TCRdb re-derived calls from the PCR reads in MiXCR, one entry per CDR3 protein. The data hold 500,000 or so distinct CDR3 sequences, with approximately 10% observed a single time. The sequencing used PBMCs, mostly from graft donor cells, collected 180 days after TCRalphabeta/CD19-depleted stem cell transplant. The receptors stem from a female patient younger than 10 who had a stem cell transplant for aplastic anemia, so the T cells may come from the graft donor.

This clonotype showed up many times. The chain uses TRBV9 and TRBJ2-5; 9 bases are shared with TRBD1. Germline-derived CDR1 and CDR2 are SGDLS and YYNGEE. The CDR3 spans 15 residues. Trimming removed 4 bases from V and 2 bases from J; junction bases left unmatched: 6. The CDR3 spells CASSRGQGGQETQYF. CDR3 nucleotide sequence: TGTGCCAGCAGCCGGGGACAGGGAGGACAAGAGACCCAGTACTTC.

V usage is TRBV7-3 and J usage is TRBJ2-1; D is unclear. V was trimmed by 2 bases and J by 6 bases, leaving 14 bases between them. Germline CDR1 reads SGHTA; CDR2 reads FQGTGA. This CDR3 is 15 amino acids long. The DNA for the CDR3 is TGTGCCAGCAGCTTAGGCTATCTCTCACGCAATGAGCAGTTCTTC. Translating it yields CASSLGYLSRNEQFF.

The chain recombines TRBV4-2 with TRBJ2-1; D gene ambiguous. CDR1 is LGHNA and CDR2 is YNFKEQ in the germline V gene. This CDR3 is 17 amino acids long. With 3 bases removed from V and 0 bases from J, the gap between germline ends came to 15 bases. CDR3 region: CASSQDRSLHSYNEQFF. DNA of the CDR3: TGTGCCAGCAGCCAGGACCGGAGTCTTCACTCCTACAATGAGCAGTTCTTC.

The rearrangement uses TRBV28 and TRBJ2-7, with a tentative D call TRBD1 (5 bases). V was shortened by 6 bases and J by 4 bases, with 13 bases between the two germline ends. This CDR3 contains 13 residues. Germline CDR1 and CDR2: MDHEN and SYDVKM. This chain's CDR3 is CASSLGQRYEQYV. In DNA, the CDR3 is TGTGCCAGCAGCTTGGGGCAGCGATACGAGCAGTACGTC.

The chain has TRBV5-1 and TRBJ1-4, with D perhaps matching TRBD1 (6 bases). Germline V gene data show CDR1 as SGHRS and CDR2 as YFSETQ. Trimming cost V 0 bases and J 9 bases, with 9 bases left between them. The CDR3 runs to 13 residues. CDR3 in amino acids: CASSLDREKKLFF. In DNA, the CDR3 is TGCGCCAGCAGCTTGGACAGGGAAAAAAAACTGTTTTTT.

This clonotype was observed at least ten times. V and J are TRBV6-5 and TRBJ2-3; the match to TRBD1 covers 8 bases. Germline CDR1 MNHEY, CDR2 SVGAGI. The V segment lost 4 bases and the J segment 6 bases; nucleotides outside the gene matches: 0. The CDR3 has 12 amino acids. The CDR3 here is CASSWTGDTQYF. The CDR3, as DNA: TGTGCCAGCAGTTGGACAGGGGATACGCAGTATTTT.

This clonotype turned up a few times. The gene calls are TRBV4-3 and TRBJ1-2; D call uncertain. CDR3 size: 14 residues. The V and J ends lost 4 bases and 1 base respectively, with 10 bases between them. Germline V gene sequence: CDR1 LGHNA, CDR2 YSLEER. CDR3 amino acids: CASSPGIFNYGYTF. The CDR3, as DNA: TGCGCCAGCAGCCCAGGAATATTTAACTATGGCTACACCTTC.

The chain is built from TRBV14 and TRBJ2-2; D ambiguous. The germline V gene encodes CDR1 SGHDN and CDR2 FVKESK. The CDR3 has 17 amino acids. The V end lost 4 bases, the J end lost 3 bases, and 18 bases lay between the germline ends. The CDR3 here is CASSRLYPTSYTGELFF. The CDR3 nucleotides are TGTGCCAGCAGCCGTTTGTATCCCACCTCCTACACCGGGGAGCTGTTTTTT. Drawing the rest from reference TRBV14 and TRBJ2-2, the complete variable domain is EAGVTQFPSHSVIEKGQTVTLRCDPISGHDNLYWYRRVMGKEIKFLLHFVKESKQDESGMPNNRFLAERTGGTYSTLKVQPAELEDSGVYFCASSRLYPTSYTGELFFGEGSRLTVL.

At least ten counts were recorded for this clonotype. The V and J genes are TRBV9 and TRBJ2-2; no definite D call. Germline V CDR1 and CDR2: SGDLS, YYNGEE. V gave up 1 base and J gave up 5 bases, with 6 bases separating them. The CDR3 length is 13 residues. In nucleotides, the CDR3 is TGTGCCAGCAGCGTACACACTACCGGGGAGCTGTTTTTT. Translated, it gives CASSVHTTGELFF.

The chain combines TRBV11-2 with TRBJ2-4, with TRBD2 matching 10 bases. J was trimmed by 3 bases and V by 1 base; bases with no gene match: 0. The CDR3 length is 15 residues. From germline, CDR1 is SGHAT and CDR2 FQNNGV. CDR3 sequence reads: CASSLGLAGKNIQYF. The CDR3, as DNA: TGTGCCAGCAGCTTAGGACTAGCGGGCAAAAACATTCAGTACTTC. The full variable domain, completed using reference TRBV11-2 and TRBJ2-4, is EAGVAQSPRYKIIEKRQSVAFWCNPISGHATLYWYQQILGQGPKLLIQFQNNGVVDDSQLPKDRFSAERLKGVDSTLKIQPAKLEDSAVYLCASSLGLAGKNIQYFGAGTRLSVL.

The rearrangement links TRBV4-2 to TRBJ2-5; D ambiguous. CDR1 is LGHNA and CDR2 is YNFKEQ in the germline V gene. V was shortened by 0 bases and J by 5 bases, with 10 bases between the two germline ends. The CDR3 runs to 14 residues. The CDR3 protein is CASSQETKVETQYF. The CDR3, as DNA: TGTGCCAGCAGCCAAGAAACGAAGGTTGAGACCCAGTACTTC.

This clonotype was picked up a small number of times. The gene calls are TRBV29-1 and TRBJ2-7; D tentatively reads TRBD1 or TRBD2 (5 bases each). The CDR3 extends over 12 amino acids. V was cut by 6 bases and J by 2 bases, with 11 bases left in between. Germline V gene sequence: CDR1 SQVTM, CDR2 ANQGSEA. CDR3 nucleotide sequence: TGCAGCGTGAGGGACCAGCCCTACGAGCAGTACTTC. This sequence encodes CSVRDQPYEQYF.

The chain is built from TRBV7-9 and TRBJ1-5, with 7 bases matching TRBD1. CDR3 length: 17 residues. Germline V gives CDR1 SEHNR, CDR2 FQNEAQ (reference sequence). J gave up 7 bases and V 2 bases, and 14 bases lay outside the gene matches. CDR3 protein: CASSLSTGLGIGQPQHF. The CDR3 DNA follows: TGTGCCAGCAGCTTATCGACAGGGCTGGGGATTGGACAGCCCCAGCATTTT.